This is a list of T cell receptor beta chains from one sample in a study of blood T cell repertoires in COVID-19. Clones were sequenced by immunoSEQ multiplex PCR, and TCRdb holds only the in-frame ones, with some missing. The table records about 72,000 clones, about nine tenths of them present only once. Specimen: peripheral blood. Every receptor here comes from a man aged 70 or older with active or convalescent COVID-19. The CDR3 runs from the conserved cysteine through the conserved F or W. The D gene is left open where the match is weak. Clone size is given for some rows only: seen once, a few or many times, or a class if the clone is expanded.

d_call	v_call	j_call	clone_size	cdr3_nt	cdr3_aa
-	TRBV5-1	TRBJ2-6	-	TGCGCCAGCAGCTTGGACAGCTCTGGGGCCAACGTCCTGACTTTC	CASSLDSSGANVLTF
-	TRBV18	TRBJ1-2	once	TGTGCCAGCTCACCACCGGGCCAGGCTTATGGCTACACCTTC	CASSPPGQAYGYTF
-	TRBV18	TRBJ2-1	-	TGTGCCAGCTCACCTCTCTTTGGTAGCGGCTCCTACAATGAGCAGTTCTTC	CASSPLFGSGSYNEQFF
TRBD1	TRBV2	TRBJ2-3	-	TGTGCCAGCAGCCGGGACAGACCTTCCACAGATACGCAGTATTTT	CASSRDRPSTDTQYF
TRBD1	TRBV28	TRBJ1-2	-	TGTGCCAGCACCCAGCAACAGGGGGTTGTGGGCTACACCTTC	CASTQQQGVVGYTF
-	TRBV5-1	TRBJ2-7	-	TGCGCCAGCAGCTTGCAGGGGTCTGCCGAGCAGTACTTC	CASSLQGSAEQYF
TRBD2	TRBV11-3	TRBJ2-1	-	TGTGCCAGCAGCCCTACTAGCGGGAGTGTCTATGAGCAGTTCTTC	CASSPTSGSVYEQFF
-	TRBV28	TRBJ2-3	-	TGTGCCAGCAGTTTCCTCGAGGGCGGGAAAACAGATACGCAGTATTTT	CASSFLEGGKTDTQYF
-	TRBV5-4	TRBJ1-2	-	TGTGCCAGCAGCTTTATACCCTGGGCAGCCAAAGCTAACTATGGCTACACCTTC	CASSFIPWAAKANYGYTF
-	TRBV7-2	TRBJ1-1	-	TGTGCCAGCAGCTCCTGGGCCACGGGGTACACTGAAGCTTTCTTT	CASSSWATGYTEAFF
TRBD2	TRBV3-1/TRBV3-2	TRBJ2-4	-	TGTGCCAGCAGCCAAGGGGAGGGACTGGGAAACATTCAGTACTTC	CASSQGEGLGNIQYF
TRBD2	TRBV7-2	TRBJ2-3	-	TGTGCCAGCAGCCAAAGCGGACTAGCGGGAGTCCCGCAGTATTTT	CASSQSGLAGVPQYF
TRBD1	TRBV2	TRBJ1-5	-	TGTGCCAGCAGTGGGGACAGGGGGGTCCAGCCCCAGCATTTT	CASSGDRGVQPQHF
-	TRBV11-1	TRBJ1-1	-	TGTGCCAGCAGCCTCGGTCAGGGTGTGACTGAAGCTTTCTTT	CASSLGQGVTEAFF
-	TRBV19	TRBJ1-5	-	TGTGCCAGTAGTATAGACAGGGCTAGCAATCAGCCCCAGCATTTT	CASSIDRASNQPQHF
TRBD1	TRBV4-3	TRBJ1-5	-	TGCGCCAGCAGCCAGGGACAGGGGGCCGAGCCCCAGCATTTT	CASSQGQGAEPQHF
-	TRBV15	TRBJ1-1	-	TGTGCCACCAGCAGAGGAGGAGGAGGGTTCGGTGAAGCTTTCTTT	CATSRGGGGFGEAFF
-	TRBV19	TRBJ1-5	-	TGTGCCAGTAGTCGTACCCGGGATCAGCCCCAGCATTTT	CASSRTRDQPQHF
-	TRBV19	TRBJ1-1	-	TGTGCCAGTAAATTCCCGGCCGGGGGGGGAGGCACTGAAGCTTTCTTT	CASKFPAGGGGTEAFF
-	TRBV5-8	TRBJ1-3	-	TGTGCCAGCAGCTTGGCAGGGCTCTCTGGAAACACCATATATTTT	CASSLAGLSGNTIYF
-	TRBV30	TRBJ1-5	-	TGTGCCTGGAGTGTACGGTCGGTCCAGCCCCAGCATTTT	CAWSVRSVQPQHF
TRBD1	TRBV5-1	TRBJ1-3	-	TGCGCCAGCAGGTACGGGACAGCCTCTGGAAACACCATATATTTT	CASRYGTASGNTIYF
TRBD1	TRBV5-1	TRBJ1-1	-	TGCGCCAGCACCCCCCGGACAGGGGTCTCTGGAACTGAAGCTTTCTTT	CASTPRTGVSGTEAFF
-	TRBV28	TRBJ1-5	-	TGTGCCAGCAGTATTCCCCAACGCCGGGAGCAGCCCCAGCATTTT	CASSIPQRREQPQHF
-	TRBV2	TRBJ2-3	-	TGTGCCAGCAGTGGTTATCGAGGGACTAGCACAGATACGCAGTATTTT	CASSGYRGTSTDTQYF
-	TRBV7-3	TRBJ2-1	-	TGTGCCAGCAGCTTAACGATTCCTCCTAGCGAGCAGTTCTTC	CASSLTIPPSEQFF
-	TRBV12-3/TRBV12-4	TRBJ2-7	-	TGTGCCAGCAGTCCCGGACACTCTTACGAGCAGTACTTC	CASSPGHSYEQYF
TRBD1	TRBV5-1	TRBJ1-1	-	TGCGCCAGCAGCCTTGGAGAGGGGGCAGGTACTGAAGCTTTCTTT	CASSLGEGAGTEAFF
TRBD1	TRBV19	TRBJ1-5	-	TGTGCCAGTACACCAGAGACAGGGGGCTATCAGCCCCAGCATTTT	CASTPETGGYQPQHF
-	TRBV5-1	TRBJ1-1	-	TGCGCCAGCAGCTTGCGCGGTGGAAGCGAAGCTTTCTTT	CASSLRGGSEAFF
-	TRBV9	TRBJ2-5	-	TGTGCCAGCAGCACTCGGGACTCAGGGACCCAGTACTTC	CASSTRDSGTQYF
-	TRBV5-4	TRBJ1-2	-	TGTGCCAGCAGCTCCACGCTACAAGGGGAGGGCTATGGCTACACCTTC	CASSSTLQGEGYGYTF
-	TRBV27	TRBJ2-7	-	TGTGCCAGCAGCCTTCTTGACAGCCGCTACGAGCAGTACTTC	CASSLLDSRYEQYF
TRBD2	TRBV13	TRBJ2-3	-	TGTGCCAGCAGCCGCCGGACTAGCGGGGGGAGCACAGATACGCAGTATTTT	CASSRRTSGGSTDTQYF
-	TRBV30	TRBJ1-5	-	TGTGCCTGGAGTGGCGGGGGAAATCAGCCCCAGCATTTT	CAWSGGGNQPQHF
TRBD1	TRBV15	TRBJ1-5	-	TGTGCCACCAGCAGCCCGGGACAGGGGCGCTTAATTGTTCAGCCCCAGCATTTT	CATSSPGQGRLIVQPQHF
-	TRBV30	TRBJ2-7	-	TGTGCCTGGAGTGCCCACTTGACAGTCTACGAGCAGTACTTC	CAWSAHLTVYEQYF
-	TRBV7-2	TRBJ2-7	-	TGTGCCAGCAGCCTTAACCCTACAGGGTCTTATATCTACGAGCAGTACTTC	CASSLNPTGSYIYEQYF
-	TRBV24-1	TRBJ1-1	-	TGTGCCACCAGTGATTCCCAGAGTTTTGCGGGTGAAGCTTTCTTT	CATSDSQSFAGEAFF
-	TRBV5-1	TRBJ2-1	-	TGCGCCAGCAGCTTGGCCCCGGACAGCGGTGAGCAGTTCTTC	CASSLAPDSGEQFF
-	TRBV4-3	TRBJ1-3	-	TGCGCCAGCAGCCAAATATCTGGAAACACCATATATTTT	CASSQISGNTIYF
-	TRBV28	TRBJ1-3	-	TGTGCCAGCAGTTTACTGTCCTCTGGAAACACCATATATTTT	CASSLLSSGNTIYF
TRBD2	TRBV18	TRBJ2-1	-	TGTGCCAGCTCACGTAGCGGGAGGGTGAATGAGCAGTTCTTC	CASSRSGRVNEQFF
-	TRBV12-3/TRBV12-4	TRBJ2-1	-	TGTGCCAGCAGTTTTGCGAATGAGCAGTTCTTC	CASSFANEQFF
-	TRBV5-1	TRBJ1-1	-	TGCGCCAGCAGCTCCTTAGACGGAGGAAGGATGAACACTGAAGCTTTCTTT	CASSSLDGGRMNTEAFF
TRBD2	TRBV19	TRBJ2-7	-	TGTGCCAGTAGAGGGACTAGTCTTCTCGAGCAGTACTTC	CASRGTSLLEQYF
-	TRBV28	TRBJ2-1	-	TGTGCCAGCGGTGGGCTTTCCTACAATGAGCAGTTCTTC	CASGGLSYNEQFF
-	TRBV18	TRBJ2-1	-	TGTGCCAGCTCACTAGGCGGCACCTACAATGAGCAGTTCTTC	CASSLGGTYNEQFF
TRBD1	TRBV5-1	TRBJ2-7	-	TGCGCCAGCAGCTTAAGGACAGGGTCGTACGAGCAGTACTTC	CASSLRTGSYEQYF
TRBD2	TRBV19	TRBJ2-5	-	TGTGCCAGTAGCCTGGGGACTACCCAAGAGACCCAGTACTTC	CASSLGTTQETQYF
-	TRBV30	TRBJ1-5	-	TGTGCCTGGAGCCAGAGGGCAGGTCACTACGATAGCAATCAGCCCCAGCATTTT	CAWSQRAGHYDSNQPQHF
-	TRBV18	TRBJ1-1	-	TGTGCCAGCTCACCATCGGCTAGGAACACTGAAGCTTTCTTT	CASSPSARNTEAFF